This T cell receptor (beta chain) was retrieved from a study of T cells in women clearing cervical HPV infection. Across the whole study: Case blood drawn at lesion detection; control blood after infection cleared.

Average input was around 1,300 ng genomic DNA for immunoSEQ TCR beta CDR3 amplification. Measured with immunoSEQ multiplex PCR; TCRdb has only the in-frame clones, and not every one. Its table lists about 14,000 clones. Study-level results: Repertoire richness, not evenness, was significantly elevated in CIN3+ cases versus controls.

Remarks on this clone: Its target is not known.

This receptor was obtained from a woman between 18 and 69 years old with a cervical HPV16 infection that either progressed to CIN3+ or cleared (not recorded which). Sequencing used blood buffy coat.

The CDR3 region is CASGLETGPKETQYF. The sequenced part of the CDR3 DNA is TGTGCTAGTGGTTTGGAGACAGGGCCCAAAGAGACC. V usage is TRBV12-5 and J usage is TRBJ2-5; TRBD1 matches at 7 bases. The missing CDR3 end, 3 residues past where the read stops, is filled in from the germline J gene. CDR1 and CDR2 (germline): LGHNT, FRNRAP. V lost 1 base to trimming and J lost 3 bases; unmatched junction nucleotides: 5. The CDR3 loop spans 15 amino acids. The variable domain in full, completed from reference TRBV12-5 and TRBJ2-5, reads DARVTQTPRHKVTEMGQEVTMRCQPILGHNTVFWYRQTMMQGLELLAYFRNRAPLDDSGMPKDRFSAEMPDATLATLKIQPSEPRDSAVYFCASGLETGPKETQYFGPGTRLLVL.